This T cell receptor beta chain was found in a study of human T cells and chemical hapten exposure. Across the whole study: TCR yields differed between samples (mainly from small differences in pooled library volume).

The starting material, unfractionated whole blood, was used for total RNA extraction. Individual cDNA molecules (in the library) carried attached unique molecular identifiers. Each CDR3 protein is one row after TCRdb ran MiXCR on the 5' RACE reads. Altogether roughly 81,000 distinct CDR3 sequences are present, less than 9.5% being singletons, with the ten largest covering roughly 2.4%. This clonotype was detected many times. The V gene's germline CDR1 is MNHNY and CDR2 SVGAGI (reference sequence). With 3 bases clipped from V and 6 bases from J, the junction kept 10 bases outside the gene matches. CDR3 length: 16 amino acids.

The chain recombines TRBV6-6 with TRBJ2-3, with 9 bases lining up with TRBD2. The TCR originated in a male donor in good health. The CDR3 spells CASSYETGLASDTQYF. DNA of the CDR3: TGTGCCAGCAGTTATGAGACGGGACTAGCATCGGATACGCAGTATTTT.